A selection of T cell receptor beta chains follows, all from one sample in a study of neurological immune-mediated disorders. TCRdb ran MiXCR on the 5' RACE reads and lists one entry per CDR3 protein. In the table there are tens of thousands of distinct CDR3 sequences, 4.5% of which are singletons. Sequenced sample: PBMCs. These TCRs come from a man aged 30 to 39 with multiple sclerosis. Both conserved end residues are part of each CDR3. Fields, in order: V gene, J gene, D gene, clone size, CDR3 DNA, CDR3 protein. D genes are given only for firm matches. Clone size is given as once, few, many or a size class.

TRBV20-1	TRBJ2-5	TRBD2	many	TGCAGTGCTAGCCAGCGGGGGGCGCAAGAGACCCAGTACTTC	CSASQRGAQETQYF
TRBV18	TRBJ2-6	TRBD1	many	TGTGCCAGCTCGGGGACAGGGGCCTCCTCTGGGGCCAACGTCCTGACTTTC	CASSGTGASSGANVLTF
TRBV20-1	TRBJ1-3	-	many	TGCAGTGCTTACGCCGGAAACACCATATATTTT	CSAYAGNTIYF
TRBV7-9	TRBJ1-2	TRBD1	many	TGTGCCAGCAGCTTAGCGGGGACAGGAGCATATGGCTACACCTTC	CASSLAGTGAYGYTF
TRBV3-1	TRBJ1-1	-	many	TGTGCCAGCAGCCGCACCACTGAAGCTTTCTTT	CASSRTTEAFF
TRBV6-4	TRBJ1-1	TRBD1	few	TGTGCCAGCAGTGACTCGCGGCAGGGGGCAGGTGAAGCTTTCTTT	CASSDSRQGAGEAFF
TRBV12-3/TRBV12-4	TRBJ2-2	-	many	TGTGCCAGTGTTACAGGGTACACCGGGGAGCTGTTTTTT	CASVTGYTGELFF
TRBV5-1	TRBJ1-1	-	many	TGCGCCAGCAGCTTGAGGAATATGAACACTGAAGCTTTCTTT	CASSLRNMNTEAFF
TRBV5-5	TRBJ2-7	-	many	TGTGCCAGCAGCTCGTACAGGGTCTACGAGCAGTACTTC	CASSSYRVYEQYF
TRBV5-1	TRBJ1-5	-	many	TGCGCCAGCAGCCCGGAGGGGCGAACGAATCAGCCCCAGCATTTT	CASSPEGRTNQPQHF